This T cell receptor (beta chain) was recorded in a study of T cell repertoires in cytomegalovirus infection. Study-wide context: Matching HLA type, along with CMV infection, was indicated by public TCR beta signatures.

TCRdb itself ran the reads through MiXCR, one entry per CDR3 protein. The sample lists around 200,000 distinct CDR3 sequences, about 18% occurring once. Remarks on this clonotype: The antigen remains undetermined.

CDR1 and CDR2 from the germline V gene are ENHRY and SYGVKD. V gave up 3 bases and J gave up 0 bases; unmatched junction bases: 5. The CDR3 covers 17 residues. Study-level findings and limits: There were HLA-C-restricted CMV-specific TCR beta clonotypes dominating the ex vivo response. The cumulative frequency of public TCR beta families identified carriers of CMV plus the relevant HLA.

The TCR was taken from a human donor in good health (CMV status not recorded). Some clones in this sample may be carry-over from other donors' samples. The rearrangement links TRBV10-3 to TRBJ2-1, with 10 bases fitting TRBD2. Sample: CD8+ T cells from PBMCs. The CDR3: CAISDPSGGVSYNEQFF. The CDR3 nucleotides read TGTGCCATCAGTGATCCTAGCGGGGGTGTCTCCTACAATGAGCAGTTCTTC.